The 8 T cell receptor beta chains presented below share a single source sample, sequenced in a study of T cells after yellow fever vaccination. From the 5' RACE reads, TCRdb called clonotypes with MiXCR, one entry per CDR3 protein. The data show 310,000 or so distinct CDR3 sequences, roughly 4% seen once. Source: PBMCs, taken on the day of the yellow fever booster vaccination. The receptors were gathered from a man between 18 and 29 years old who received the YFV17D yellow fever vaccine.

This clonotype was recorded at least ten times. CDR3 loop: CASSFPGGNSPLHF. The CDR3 nucleotides read TGTGCCAGCAGCTTCCCAGGGGGCAATTCACCCCTCCACTTT. The chain uses TRBV5-5 and TRBJ1-6; 8 bases match TRBD1. The germline gives CDR1 SGHKS, CDR2 YYEKEE (reference sequence). Trimming at V came to 2 bases and at J to 7 bases, leaving 2 bases not matched to a gene. The CDR3 is 14 residues long.

This clonotype was detected many times. The J gene is TRBJ2-5, the V gene TRBV15; unclear D gene. The germline gives CDR1 LNHNV, CDR2 YYDKDF (reference sequence). This CDR3 has 13 amino acids. The V end was cut by 0 bases, the J end by 5 bases, with 7 bases between. CDR3 in DNA: TGTGCCACCAGCAGAGATTCTTGGGAGACCCAGTACTTC. It translates to CATSRDSWETQYF. Variable domain in full (rest from reference TRBV15 and TRBJ2-5): DAMVIQNPRYQVTQFGKPVTLSCSQTLNHNVMYWYQQKSSQAPKLLFHYYDKDFNNEADTPDNFQSRRPNTSFCFLDIRSPGLGDTAMYLCATSRDSWETQYFGPGTRLLVL.

This clonotype was counted many times. V is TRBV7-2 and J is TRBJ1-6; a possible D gene is TRBD1 (6 bases). V shed 4 bases and J shed 6 bases, with 13 bases lying between them. CDR3 size: 15 residues. Germline lookup yields CDR1 SGHTA and CDR2 FQGNSA. CDR3 in DNA: TGTGCCAGCAGCTCTCAGGGGACCCTTAATTCACCCCTCCACTTT. Translated, it gives CASSSQGTLNSPLHF.

The sample holds many counts of this clonotype. The gene calls are TRBV12-3 or TRBV12-4 and TRBJ2-3; tentatively, D is TRBD2 (5 bases). Trimming took 5 bases from V and 11 from J, leaving 17 bases between them. This CDR3 is built from 13 residues. In DNA, the CDR3 is TGTGCCAGCAGTAACGAGGAGGAGTTAGGGCAGTATTTT. It specifies CASSNEEELGQYF.

This clonotype was seen more than once but under ten times. J is TRBJ1-2 and V is TRBV20-1; the D gene is possibly TRBD1 (5 bases). V was pared by 3 bases and J by 8 bases, with 13 bases between. The CDR3 is made up of 12 amino acids. The germline gives CDR1 DFQATT, CDR2 SNEGSKA (reference sequence). The CDR3 nucleotides are TGCAGTGCTAGCGACAGACACGGAGGCTACACCTTC. It encodes CSASDRHGGYTF.

This clonotype was recorded at least ten times. The chain recombines TRBV18 with TRBJ1-2; tentatively, D is TRBD1 (5 bases). The V and J ends lost 2 bases and 4 bases respectively, with 20 bases between them. CDR1 is KGHSH, CDR2 LQKENI, per germline. The CDR3 is made up of 17 amino acids. The CDR3 nucleotides are TGTGCCAGCTCACCAAGGATACCCCAGGGAGAGCCCTATGGCTACACCTTC. Protein: CASSPRIPQGEPYGYTF.

J is TRBJ2-1 and V is TRBV5-1; D is ambiguous. Between the trimmed V and J ends, which lost 1 base and 0 bases, there was a span of 8 bases. The CDR3 extends over 15 amino acids. CDR1 is SGHRS and CDR2 is YFSETQ in the germline V gene. The CDR3 nucleotides read TGCGCCAGCAGCTTGACAGACCTCTCCTACAATGAGCAGTTCTTC. This gives the protein CASSLTDLSYNEQFF.

This clonotype was recorded at least ten times. The chain links TRBV7-9 to TRBJ2-1; 7 bases match TRBD2. CDR1 and CDR2 (germline): SEHNR, FQNEAQ (reference sequence). After removal of 6 bases from V and 8 bases from J, the junction contained 10 bases not matched to a gene. The CDR3 covers 14 residues. Written as DNA, the CDR3 is TGTGCCAGCAGGAACGGGGGGATTCCCTATGAGCAGTTCTTC. This gives the protein CASRNGGIPYEQFF.